Below, one T cell receptor beta chain is given with its context. The antigen is undetermined. The CDR3 spans 18 residues. The germline CDR1 and CDR2 sequences are KGHSH and LQKENI. The trim removed 8 bases at V and 8 bases at J, leaving 26 bases unmatched. Produced via immunoSEQ multiplex PCR; TCRdb's table is partial and in-frame only. Counted here are fewer than 150,000 clones, less than 90% occurring once; the ten biggest clones make up roughly 10%. The data originate from a study of T cell responses to AZD1222 COVID-19 vaccine. Study-wide results and limits: Seropositive at baseline were only a handful of AZD1222 recipients.

This sequence was found in an adult in good health. This sample comprised peripheral blood, obtained on day 0 of AZD1222 vaccination. This chain connects TRBV18 to TRBJ1-2, with 7 positions matching TRBD1. The CDR3 nucleotides are TGTGCCAGCGCATTCACCTCCACGGCGGCAGGGGGTTCTGAGGGCTACACCTTC. Translated, it gives CASAFTSTAAGGSEGYTF.